This TCR beta chain is drawn from a study of CD8 T cells in Susac syndrome (dated by TCRdb to the late 2010s). As for the study more broadly: The study used repertoire sequencing to test whether antigen drove CD8+ T cell activation and differentiation in Susac syndrome. The study compared CD8+ T cell repertoire clonality among over 9 healthy donors, around 14 Susac syndrome patients and about 16 multiple sclerosis patients.

RNA was extracted with the RNeasy kit and 0.5 to 1 ug was reverse transcribed using random hexamers. The immunoSEQ multiplex PCR assay, covering 54 Vbeta and 13 Jbeta segments, was used to amplify TCR beta CDR3 regions. PCR amplification bias was corrected using a synthetic template baseline for primer optimization and computational correction. The paper's processing steps were these. Reads were annotated to V, D and J genes according to IMGT and were analyzed with immunoSEQ Analyzer, with only productive sequences retained. Clonality was calculated as one minus the Shannon entropy normalized by log2 of the number of productive unique sequences. For each patient and control, public and private clones were evaluated within the 100 most prevalent clones. Clones were defined as Susac-specific if absent from the healthy and MS cohorts, from roughly 1,100 published viral clones and from other ImmuneACCESS disease sequences. The public sequencing data were trimmed at Q25 with fastp and processed into clonotypes with MiXCR by TCRdb, which kept only in-frame beta chains. Duplicate CDR3 protein sequences are folded into a single record with the most common DNA and genes. TCRdb's processing, not the authors' own work, is the source of the V and J calls. This sample holds about 80,000 distinct CDR3 sequences; 94% were observed only once. The ten largest clones take up about 0.27% of the sample.

With regard to this clonotype: The clone's antigen remains unknown. One base away there is no much larger clone; base qualities are not given.

Paper-wide results and their limitations: The study acknowledged that relatively few individuals were included in the TCR sequencing and HLA analysis.

Peripheral blood CD8+ and CD4+ T cells from healthy donors, Susac syndrome patients and multiple sclerosis patients were profiled using high-throughput TCR beta sequencing. The healthy donors served as controls matched for age and sex. Bulk CD8+ and CD4+ T cells were purified by magnetic negative isolation, whereas CD8+ TEMRA cells were enriched by FACS. Blood was drawn into EDTA tubes, processed within 24 hours, and PBMCs were isolated by density gradient centrifugation. PBMCs intended for TCR sequencing were frozen in liquid nitrogen and were later thawed in a 37 degrees C water bath. The sorted or isolated CD4+, CD8+ and CD8+ TEMRA cells had a purity of 90% or higher. V loses 2 bases of germline sequence and J loses 2 bases, and the interval between the two ends is 7 bases. The CDR3 spans 13 residues, from the cysteine through the phenylalanine. The CDR3 DNA has 39 bases and is translated from base 1. CDR1 GTSNPN and CDR2 SVGIG are derived from the germline V gene (reference sequence).

The sequenced sample consisted of CD8+ T cells from PBMCs. The receptor was derived from a human donor in good health. The chain uses TRBV30 and TRBJ2-1; the D gene cannot be named for sure. The DNA is TGTGCCTGGAGTCCAGGTACCTACAATGAGCAGTTCTTC. The translation is CAWSPGTYNEQFF. This CDR3, with the reference TRBV30 and TRBJ2-1 proteins standing in past its ends, gives the full variable domain SQTIHQWPATLVQPVGSPLSLECTVEGTSNPNLYWYRQAAGRGLQLLFYSVGIGQISSEVPQNLSASRPQDRQFILSSKKLLLSDSGFYLCAWSPGTYNEQFFGPGTRLTVL.